The 21 T cell receptor beta chains given below trace back to one sample, sequenced in a study of T cell responses to AZD1222 COVID-19 vaccine. Sequencing was performed with immunoSEQ multiplex PCR; in TCRdb, only in-frame clones are kept and a portion is missing. This table has under 20,000 clones, 80% to 85% appearing once. The sample consisted of peripheral blood, taken 28 days after the second AZD1222 dose. The source of these receptors is an adult who received the AZD1222 COVID-19 vaccine.

The J gene is TRBJ2-1, the V gene TRBV5-5; TRBD1 aligns across 9 bases. The length of the CDR3 is 15 residues. The germline CDR1 and CDR2 sequences are SGHKS and YYEKEE (reference sequence). V gave up 0 bases and J gave up 8 bases; unmatched junction bases: 6. CDR3 protein: CASSLGGTGKDEQFF. The CDR3 nucleotides are TGTGCCAGCAGCTTGGGAGGGACAGGGAAGGATGAGCAGTTCTTC.

This clone was observed a handful of times. The chain is built from TRBV27 and TRBJ1-3; 7 bases line up with TRBD1. With V trimmed by 0 bases and J by 1 base, 6 bases remained unmatched. Germline V gene lookup returns CDR1 MNHEY and CDR2 SMNVEV (reference sequence). This CDR3 contains 17 residues. The CDR3 bases are TGTGCCAGCAGTTTATCATCAGGGGGATGGTCTGGAAACACCATATATTTT. This sequence encodes CASSLSSGGWSGNTIYF.

V gene TRBV5-4 combines with J gene TRBJ2-5, with 10 bases lining up with TRBD1. The CDR3 sequence is 16 residues long. Germline loops: CDR1 SGHNT, CDR2 YYREEE (reference sequence). V trimming: 4 bases; J trimming: 2 bases; junction bases outside the gene matches: 8. The CDR3 bases are TGTGCCAGCAGCCCTTTCCCGGGACAGGGGCAAGAGACCCAGTACTTC. Amino acids: CASSPFPGQGQETQYF.

V and J are TRBV10-3 and TRBJ1-1, with TRBD1 matching 8 bases. Germline-derived CDR1 and CDR2 are ENHRY and SYGVKD. The CDR3 is 14 amino acids. The J segment lost 8 bases and the V segment lost 3 bases, leaving 8 bases of the junction unmatched. CDR3 coding DNA: TGTGCCATCAGTGAAGGAGGAGACAGGGGAGAAGCTTTCTTT. It is translated as CAISEGGDRGEAFF.

This rearrangement joins TRBV5-8 to TRBJ1-5; D might be TRBD1 (5 bases). Germline V gene lookup returns CDR1 SGHTS and CDR2 YDEGEE. The CDR3 consists of 16 residues. The V and J ends lost 4 bases and 1 base respectively, with 15 bases between them. DNA of the CDR3: TGTGCCAGCAGCCCTGACAGTTTGTGGAGCAATCAGCCCCAGCATTTT. The encoded protein is CASSPDSLWSNQPQHF.

The genes are TRBV4-3 and TRBJ2-1; D tentatively fits TRBD1 or TRBD2 (5 bases each). The V end was cut by 0 bases, the J end by 3 bases, with 12 bases between. The CDR3 runs 16 residues. The germline gives CDR1 LGHNA, CDR2 YSLEER. The CDR3 nucleotides read TGCGCCAGCAGCCAAGAAGAGGGACCCTACTACAATGAGCAGTTCTTC. It codes for CASSQEEGPYYNEQFF.

V is TRBV2 and J is TRBJ1-1, with 8 bases identical to TRBD1. CDR3 size: 14 residues. Germline loops: CDR1 SNHLY, CDR2 FYNNEI. V lost 5 bases, J lost 5 bases, and 7 bases stayed unmatched. In DNA, the CDR3 is TGTGCCAGCAGTTACAGGGGGTCAATTACTGAAGCTTTCTTT. Protein product: CASSYRGSITEAFF.

In its sample, this clone was seen a few times. V usage is TRBV3-1 (or the pseudogene TRBV3-2) and J usage is TRBJ2-6, with TRBD1 as a possible D gene (7 bases). Germline V gene sequence: CDR1 LGHDT, CDR2 YNNKEL (reference sequence). The V gene lost 4 bases and the J gene lost 2 bases, with 9 bases spanning the gap. CDR3 length equals 15 residues. This chain's CDR3 is CASSPRGAGANVLTF. The CDR3, as DNA: TGTGCCAGCAGCCCCAGGGGGGCTGGGGCCAACGTCCTGACTTTC.

The CDR3 nucleotides are TGTGCCAGCAGTCCAGGGGAGTACGAGCAGTACTTC. It encodes CASSPGEYEQYF. This chain joins TRBV6-5 and TRBJ2-7, with D possibly being TRBD1 (6 bases). There are 12 residues in the CDR3. Germline V CDR1 and CDR2: MNHEY, SVGAGI. The germline V and J ends were trimmed by 5 bases and 4 bases, with 9 bases remaining between them.

This clone was picked up one time. This rearrangement joins TRBV3-1 (or the pseudogene TRBV3-2) to TRBJ1-6, with D perhaps matching TRBD1 (6 bases). Germline V gene lookup returns CDR1 LGHDT and CDR2 YNNKEL (reference sequence). The CDR3 extends over 15 amino acids. Deletions cut 3 bases from V and 9 bases from J, with 15 bases between. This CDR3 is CASSQGQGTGSPLHF. The CDR3 DNA follows: TGTGCCAGCAGCCAGGGGCAGGGGACGGGTTCACCCCTCCACTTT.

This chain links TRBV5-1 with TRBJ2-1; TRBD2 aligns across 8 bases. This CDR3 is 15 amino acids long. The germline V gene encodes CDR1 SGHRS and CDR2 YFSETQ. With 3 bases clipped from V and 5 bases from J, the junction kept 7 bases outside the gene matches. The CDR3 nucleotides read TGCGCCAGCAGCTGGGCGGGGGGTTCGAACAATGAGCAGTTCTTC. Its translation: CASSWAGGSNNEQFF. Supplemented by reference TRBV5-1 and TRBJ2-1, the full variable domain reads KAGVTQTPRYLIKTRGQQVTLSCSPISGHRSVSWYQQTPGQGLQFLFEYFSETQRNKGNFPGRFSGRQFSNSRSEMNVSTLELGDSALYLCASSWAGGSNNEQFFGPGTRLTVL.

This clone was recorded a few times. V and J are TRBV12-3 or TRBV12-4 and TRBJ1-1; possible D gene TRBD1, 6 bases. This CDR3 is built from 13 residues. The V and J ends lost 5 bases and 10 bases respectively, with 17 bases between them. The CDR3 loop is CASSGGDTRVAFF. The CDR3 region has the DNA TGTGCCAGCAGTGGCGGGGACACGCGCGTAGCTTTCTTT.

V gene TRBV3-1 (or the pseudogene TRBV3-2) combines with J gene TRBJ2-5, with D perhaps matching TRBD2 (7 bases). V dropped 4 bases and J dropped 5 bases, with 14 bases sitting between them. Per germline, CDR1 LGHDT and CDR2 YNNKEL (reference sequence). The CDR3 covers 14 residues. In DNA form, the CDR3 reads TGTGCCAGCAGCCCATCTAGGGGGGGGGAGACCCAGTACTTC. It codes for CASSPSRGGETQYF.

The V call is TRBV7-9, the J call TRBJ2-2; possibly TRBD2 for D (7 bases). The V gene lost 8 bases and the J gene lost 6 bases, with 19 bases spanning the gap. Per germline, CDR1 SEHNR and CDR2 FQNEAQ (reference sequence). This CDR3 has 15 residues. The chain's CDR3 is CASPGGQNIPGELFF. DNA for the CDR3: TGTGCCAGCCCCGGGGGGCAAAATATTCCCGGGGAGCTGTTTTTT.

The V call is TRBV9, the J call TRBJ2-7; 7 positions match TRBD1. CDR3 length: 14 amino acids. The trim removed 1 base at V and 6 bases at J, leaving 7 bases unmatched. CDR1 and CDR2 (germline): SGDLS, YYNGEE. Here the CDR3 DNA reads TGTGCCAGCAGCGTATTGGACAGGCTTTCCGAGCAGTACTTC. Translation: CASSVLDRLSEQYF.

The rearrangement links TRBV3-1 (or the pseudogene TRBV3-2) to TRBJ1-6; D unresolved. The germline CDR1 and CDR2 sequences are LGHDT and YNNKEL (reference sequence). The ends were cut back, 0 bases at V and 7 bases at J, with 4 bases in the middle. The CDR3 covers 13 residues. CDR3 bases: TGTGCCAGCAGCCAAGACAAAAATTCACCCCTCCACTTT. It translates to CASSQDKNSPLHF.

The J gene is TRBJ2-3, the V gene TRBV9, with 9 bases matching TRBD2. With V trimmed by 4 bases and J by 5 bases, 11 bases remained unmatched. The length of the CDR3 is 16 residues. Germline V lookup: CDR1 SGDLS, CDR2 YYNGEE. CDR3 in amino acids: CASSLRRGGPQDTQYF. In DNA form, the CDR3 reads TGTGCCAGCAGCCTCCGGCGGGGGGGCCCCCAAGATACGCAGTATTTT.

In its sample, this clone was seen a few times. The rearrangement uses TRBV7-3 and TRBJ2-1; unclear D gene. The germline CDR1 and CDR2 sequences are SGHTA and FQGTGA. The V end was cut by 2 bases, the J end by 0 bases, with 8 bases between. The CDR3 is made up of 15 amino acids. CDR3 DNA: TGTGCCAGCAGCTTAGGGGTGAGCTCCTACAATGAGCAGTTCTTC. This codes for CASSLGVSSYNEQFF.

The chain couples TRBV5-8 to TRBJ2-7, with D perhaps TRBD2 (5 bases). In germline, CDR1 is SGHTS, CDR2 YDEGEE. The germline V and J ends were trimmed by 4 bases and 6 bases, with 23 bases remaining between them. The CDR3 has 16 residues. CDR3 in amino acids: CASSQGLKTPTAEQYF. CDR3 nucleotides: TGTGCCAGCAGCCAAGGACTTAAGACTCCTACGGCCGAGCAGTACTTC.

The V call is TRBV11-2, the J call TRBJ2-1; TRBD1 aligns across 8 bases. V shed 3 bases, J shed 0 bases, and the junction held 4 bases outside the gene matches. Germline V gene data show CDR1 as SGHAT and CDR2 as FQNNGV. The CDR3 has 16 residues. The CDR3 nucleotides read TGTGCCAGCAGCTTTACAGGGGGGAGCTCCTACAATGAGCAGTTCTTC. Its protein is CASSFTGGSSYNEQFF.

This chain links TRBV27 with TRBJ2-1; TRBD1 matches 10 bases. Trimming at V came to 5 bases and at J to 10 bases, leaving 11 bases not matched to a gene. Looked up from germline, CDR1 is MNHEY and CDR2 is SMNVEV (reference sequence). The CDR3 extends over 15 amino acids. CDR3 loop: CASSQTGTGAREQFF. The CDR3 DNA sequence: TGTGCCAGCAGTCAAACCGGGACAGGGGCTAGGGAGCAGTTCTTC.